The subject of this entry is one T cell receptor (beta chain). Its matching antigen is unknown. These data come from a study of early stage breast cancer tumors. About the study: Twelve of the 16 invasive tumors were ER+, PR+ and HER2-. Each sample averaged approximately 9.8-fold read coverage. Study-wide findings and caveats: In about 90% of the 16 patients, blood comparison separated tumor from normal breast. Unsorted bulk genomic DNA sequencing lacked pairing and functional marker data.

The CDR3 loop spans 16 amino acids. After removal of 0 bases from V and 6 bases from J, the junction contained 7 bases not matched to a gene. Germline-derived CDR1 and CDR2 are SEHNR and FQNEAQ (reference sequence). The protocol was immunoSEQ multiplex PCR, while the TCRdb copy is restricted to in-frame clones and leaves out a portion. This sample yields some 25,000 clones, of which less than 75% are seen a single time; around 10% belongs to the top ten. This chain joins TRBV7-9 and TRBJ2-1, with TRBD2 matching 8 bases. The sequenced sample was breast tumor tissue. This TCR was sampled from a person in their sixties or seventies with breast cancer. The CDR3 sequence: CASSLAMTSVLNEQFF. The CDR3 DNA follows: TGTGCCAGCAGCTTAGCGATGACTAGCGTCCTCAATGAGCAGTTCTTC.